This T cell receptor beta chain was profiled in a study of T-cell memory formation after mild COVID-19. TCRdb re-called the 5' RACE reads through MiXCR, storing one row per CDR3 protein. The sample holds approximately 260,000 distinct CDR3 sequences, around 15% seen once. Losses at the gene ends were 1 base for V and 0 bases for J; bases not matched to a gene: 14. CDR1 is SEHNR, CDR2 FQNEAQ, per germline (reference sequence). CDR3 length: 19 residues. The sequenced sample consisted of PBMCs or a T cell subset sorted from them (not recorded which). The rearrangement uses TRBV7-9 and TRBJ2-7; 8 nucleotides align to TRBD1. The source of this sequence is a man aged 18 to 29 who had mild COVID-19 (a few samples of this study predate the infection). Cell type and time point are not known. CDR3 loop: CASSLEYGDRRTDSYEQYF. Here the CDR3 DNA reads TGTGCCAGCAGCTTAGAGTACGGGGACAGGAGAACGGACTCCTACGAGCAGTACTTC.